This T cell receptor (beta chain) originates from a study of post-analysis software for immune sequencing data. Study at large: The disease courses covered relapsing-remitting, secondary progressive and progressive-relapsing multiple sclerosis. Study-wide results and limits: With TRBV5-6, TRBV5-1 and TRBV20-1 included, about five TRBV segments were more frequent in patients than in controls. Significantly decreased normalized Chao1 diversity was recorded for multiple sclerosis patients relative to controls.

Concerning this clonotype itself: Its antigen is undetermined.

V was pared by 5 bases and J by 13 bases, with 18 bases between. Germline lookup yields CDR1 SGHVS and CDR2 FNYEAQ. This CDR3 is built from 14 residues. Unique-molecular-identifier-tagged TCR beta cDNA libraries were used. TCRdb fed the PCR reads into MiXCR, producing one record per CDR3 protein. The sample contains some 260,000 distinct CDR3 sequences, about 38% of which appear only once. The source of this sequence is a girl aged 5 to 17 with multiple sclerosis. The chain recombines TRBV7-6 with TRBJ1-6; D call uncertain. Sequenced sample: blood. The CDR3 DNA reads TGTGCCAGCAGCCCCGGACCCAACATTCAGCCCCTCCACTTT. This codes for CASSPGPNIQPLHF.